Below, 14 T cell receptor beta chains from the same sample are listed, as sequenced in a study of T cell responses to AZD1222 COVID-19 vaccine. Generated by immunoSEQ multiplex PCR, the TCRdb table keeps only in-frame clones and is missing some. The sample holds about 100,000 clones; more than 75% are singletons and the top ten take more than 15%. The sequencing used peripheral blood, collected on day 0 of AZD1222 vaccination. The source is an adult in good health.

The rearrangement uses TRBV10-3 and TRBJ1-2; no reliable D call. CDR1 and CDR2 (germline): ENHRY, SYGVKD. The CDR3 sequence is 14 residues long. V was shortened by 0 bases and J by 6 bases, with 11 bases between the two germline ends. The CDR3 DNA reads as TGTGCCATCAGTGAGTCGCCCTCAAGGGATGGCTACACCTTC. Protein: CAISESPSRDGYTF.

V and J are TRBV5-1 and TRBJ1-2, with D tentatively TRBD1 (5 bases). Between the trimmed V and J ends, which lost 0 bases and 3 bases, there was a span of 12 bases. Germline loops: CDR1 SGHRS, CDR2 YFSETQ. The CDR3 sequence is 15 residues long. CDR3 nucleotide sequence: TGCGCCAGCAGCTTGGATGGAGGGACGGACTATGGCTACACCTTC. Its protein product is CASSLDGGTDYGYTF.

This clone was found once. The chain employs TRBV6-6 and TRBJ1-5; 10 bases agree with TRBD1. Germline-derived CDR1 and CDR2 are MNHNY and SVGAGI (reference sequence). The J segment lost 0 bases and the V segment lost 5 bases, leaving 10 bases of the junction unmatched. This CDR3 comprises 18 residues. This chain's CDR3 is CASSQPGQGKNSNQPQHF. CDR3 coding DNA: TGTGCCAGCAGTCAGCCGGGACAGGGGAAGAATAGCAATCAGCCCCAGCATTTT.

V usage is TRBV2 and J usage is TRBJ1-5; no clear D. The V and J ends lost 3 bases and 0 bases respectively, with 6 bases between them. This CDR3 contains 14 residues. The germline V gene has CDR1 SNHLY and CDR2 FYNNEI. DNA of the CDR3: TGTGCCAGCAGTGATCGGTTTAGCAATCAGCCCCAGCATTTT. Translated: CASSDRFSNQPQHF.

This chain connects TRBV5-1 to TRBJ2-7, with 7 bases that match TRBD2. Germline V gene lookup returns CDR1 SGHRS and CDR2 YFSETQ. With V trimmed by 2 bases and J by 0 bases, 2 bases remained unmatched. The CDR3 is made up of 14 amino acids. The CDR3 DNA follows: TGCGCCAGCAGCTTCACTAGCGACTCCTACGAGCAGTACTTC. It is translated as CASSFTSDSYEQYF.

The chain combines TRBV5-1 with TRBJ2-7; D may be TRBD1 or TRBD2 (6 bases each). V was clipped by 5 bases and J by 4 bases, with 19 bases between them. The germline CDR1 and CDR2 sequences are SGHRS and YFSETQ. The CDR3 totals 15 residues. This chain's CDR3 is CASRTEGGLGYEQYF. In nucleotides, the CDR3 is TGCGCCAGCAGGACGGAAGGGGGACTCGGGTACGAGCAGTACTTC.

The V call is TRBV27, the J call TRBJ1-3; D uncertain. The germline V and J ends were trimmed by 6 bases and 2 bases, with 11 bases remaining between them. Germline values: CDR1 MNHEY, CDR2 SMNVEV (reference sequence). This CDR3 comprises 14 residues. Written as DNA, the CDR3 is TGTGCCAGCAGGGGAAGTGGTACTGGAAACACCATATATTTT. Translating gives CASRGSGTGNTIYF.

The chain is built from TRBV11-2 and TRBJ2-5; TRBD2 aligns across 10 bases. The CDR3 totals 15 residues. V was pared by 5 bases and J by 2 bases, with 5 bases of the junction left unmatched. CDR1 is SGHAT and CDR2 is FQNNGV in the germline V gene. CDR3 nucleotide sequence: TGTGCCAGCAGCCCGCTAGCGGGAGTACAAGAGACCCAGTACTTC. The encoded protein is CASSPLAGVQETQYF.

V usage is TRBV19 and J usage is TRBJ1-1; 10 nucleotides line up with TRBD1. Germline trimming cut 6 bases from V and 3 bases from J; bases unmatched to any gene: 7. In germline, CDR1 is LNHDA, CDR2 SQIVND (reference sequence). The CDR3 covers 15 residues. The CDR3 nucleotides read TGTGCCAGTAGCCCAAGACAGGGGGCCGACACTGAAGCTTTCTTT. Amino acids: CASSPRQGADTEAFF.

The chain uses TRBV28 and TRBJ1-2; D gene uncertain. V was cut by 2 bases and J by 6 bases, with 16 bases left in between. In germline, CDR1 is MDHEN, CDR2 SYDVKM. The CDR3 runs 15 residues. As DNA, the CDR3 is TGTGCCAGCAGTTTAGATAGCGGAGGGTGGGATGGCTACACCTTC. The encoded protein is CASSLDSGGWDGYTF.

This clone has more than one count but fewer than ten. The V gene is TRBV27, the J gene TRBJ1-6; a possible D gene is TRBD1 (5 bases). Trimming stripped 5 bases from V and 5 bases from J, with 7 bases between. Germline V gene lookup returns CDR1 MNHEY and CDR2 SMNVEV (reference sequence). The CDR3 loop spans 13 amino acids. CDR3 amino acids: CASSRGNNSPLHF. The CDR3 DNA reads TGTGCCAGCAGTAGGGGAAATAATTCACCCCTCCACTTT.

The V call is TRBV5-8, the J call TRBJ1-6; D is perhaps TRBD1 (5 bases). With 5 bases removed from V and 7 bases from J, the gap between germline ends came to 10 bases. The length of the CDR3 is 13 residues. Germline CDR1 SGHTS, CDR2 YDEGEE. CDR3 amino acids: CASRLRQNSPLHF. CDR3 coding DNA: TGTGCCAGCAGACTTAGACAGAATTCACCCCTCCACTTT.

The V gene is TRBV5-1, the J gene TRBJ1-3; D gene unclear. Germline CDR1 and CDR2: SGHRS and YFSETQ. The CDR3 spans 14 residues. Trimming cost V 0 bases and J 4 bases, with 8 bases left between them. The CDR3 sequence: CASSLAVGGNTIYF. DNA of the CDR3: TGCGCCAGCAGCTTGGCTGTGGGCGGAAACACCATATATTTT.

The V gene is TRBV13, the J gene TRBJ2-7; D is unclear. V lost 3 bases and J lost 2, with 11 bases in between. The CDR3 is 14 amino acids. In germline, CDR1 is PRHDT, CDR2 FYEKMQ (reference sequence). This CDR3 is CASSFNRAPYEQYF. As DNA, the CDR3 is TGTGCCAGCAGCTTCAACAGAGCCCCCTACGAGCAGTACTTC.